Shown below are 20 T cell receptor beta chains from a single sample sequenced in a study of blood T cell repertoires in COVID-19. TCRdb's copy holds only in-frame clones and misses some; the assay was immunoSEQ multiplex PCR. The sample has about 74,000 clones, around 80% seen once; the top ten hold less than 8.5%. The sample comprised peripheral blood. These receptors were collected from a human donor in a cohort sampled during active COVID-19.

The chain links TRBV9 to TRBJ2-4, with D possibly matching TRBD2 (5 bases). The CDR3 is made up of 14 amino acids. Looked up from germline, CDR1 is SGDLS and CDR2 is YYNGEE. V gave up 8 bases and J gave up 8 bases, with 20 bases separating them. CDR3 loop: CASSSDSGWDIQYF. CDR3 coding DNA: TGTGCCAGTAGCTCGGACTCCGGTTGGGACATTCAGTACTTC.

V gene TRBV3-1 (or the pseudogene TRBV3-2) combines with J gene TRBJ1-5; D is undetermined. This CDR3 region has 16 residues. Looked up from germline, CDR1 is LGHDT and CDR2 is YNNKEL (reference sequence). Trimming removed 5 bases at V and 5 bases at J, with 19 bases between. Written as DNA, the CDR3 is TGTGCCAGCAGCAGTGATGGTCTTTGGCATCATCAGCCCCAGCATTTT. This gives the protein CASSSDGLWHHQPQHF.

The chain has TRBV9 and TRBJ1-6; no clear D gene. Germline V gene lookup returns CDR1 SGDLS and CDR2 YYNGEE. V lost 0 bases and J 7 bases, leaving 14 bases between the germline ends. The CDR3 is 16 amino acids. CDR3 in amino acids: CASSVDAGLANSPLHF. As DNA, the CDR3 is TGTGCCAGCAGCGTAGATGCGGGGTTGGCAAATTCACCCCTCCACTTT.

The gene calls are TRBV4-1 and TRBJ2-5, with 12 bases fitting TRBD2. The germline gives CDR1 MGHRA, CDR2 YSYEKL. The trim removed 4 bases at V and 1 base at J, leaving 10 bases unmatched. The CDR3 sequence is 18 residues long. The CDR3 coding sequence is TGCGCCAGCAGCCGAAGGACTAGCGGGGAAGTCCTCCAAGAGACCCAGTACTTC. Translating it yields CASSRRTSGEVLQETQYF.

This clone was seen more than once but under ten times. The chain joins TRBV9 to TRBJ1-2; the D gene is possibly TRBD1 (6 bases). The germline gives CDR1 SGDLS, CDR2 YYNGEE. The germline V and J ends were trimmed by 3 bases and 6 bases, with 12 bases remaining between them. The CDR3 runs 13 residues. CDR3 region: CASSAGVIDGYTF. DNA of the CDR3: TGTGCCAGCAGCGCAGGGGTAATAGATGGCTACACCTTC.

The genes are TRBV7-2 and TRBJ1-6; D is uncertain. Germline-derived CDR1 and CDR2 are SGHTA and FQGNSA. This CDR3 spans 13 amino acids. V lost 0 bases, J lost 9 bases, and 6 bases lay in between. The CDR3 DNA reads as TGTGCCAGCAGCTTAGCGGAGGGTTCACCCCTCCACTTT. This codes for CASSLAEGSPLHF.

In DNA form, the CDR3 reads TGTGCCAGCAGTGGCCAGCCACAGGGTTCATCCGAAAAACTGTTTTTT. Protein sequence: CASSGQPQGSSEKLFF. The gene calls are TRBV6-1 and TRBJ1-4; the D gene is possibly TRBD1 (6 bases). The CDR3 spans 16 residues. Germline V gene data show CDR1 as MNHNS and CDR2 as SASEGT. V was pared by 4 bases and J by 8 bases, with 20 bases between.

This rearrangement joins TRBV7-3 to TRBJ1-2, with D tentatively TRBD1 (6 bases). Germline CDR1 is SGHTA and CDR2 is FQGTGA. V lost 2 bases and J 6 bases, leaving 16 bases between the germline ends. This CDR3 has 15 residues. CDR3 in DNA: TGTGCCAGCAGCTTAGGCCCGGGGGGGGCGGATGGCTACACCTTC. It encodes CASSLGPGGADGYTF.

This clone was recorded a few times. The gene calls are TRBV9 and TRBJ2-7; 8 bases are a match to TRBD1. This CDR3 contains 15 residues. Germline values: CDR1 SGDLS, CDR2 YYNGEE. Losses at the gene ends were 0 bases for V and 7 bases for J; bases not matched to a gene: 9. The CDR3 nucleotides are TGTGCCAGCAGCGTAGGGCTTGACAGGGGACGTGAGCAGTACTTC. It translates to CASSVGLDRGREQYF.

The genes are TRBV9 and TRBJ1-4, with a possible D match to TRBD1 (5 bases). Germline lookup yields CDR1 SGDLS and CDR2 YYNGEE. The CDR3 runs to 13 residues. V gave up 6 bases and J gave up 7 bases, with 13 bases separating them. The DNA for the CDR3 is TGTGCCAGCAATCGGGGGGGAAGTGAAAAACTGTTTTTT. Translation: CASNRGGSEKLFF.

The rearrangement joins TRBV11-3 to TRBJ2-6; 12 bases align to TRBD1. Germline assignment: CDR1 SGHNT and CDR2 YENEEA. CDR3 size: 17 residues. The junction had 4 bases not matched to a gene; V was cut back by 4 bases and J by 3 bases. The CDR3 here is CASSSRDRGRGANVLTF. The CDR3 DNA reads as TGTGCCAGCAGCTCTCGGGACAGGGGGCGTGGGGCCAACGTCCTGACTTTC.

The gene calls are TRBV6-5 and TRBJ1-5, with D possibly TRBD1 on 6 matching bases. This CDR3 comprises 13 residues. V was clipped by 3 bases and J by 4 bases, with 7 bases between them. Germline V gene sequence: CDR1 MNHEY, CDR2 SVGAGI. This chain's CDR3 is CASSYGQNQPQHF. CDR3 DNA sequence: TGTGCCAGCAGTTATGGACAGAATCAGCCCCAGCATTTT.

This clone has just a few counts. The V and J genes are TRBV4-1 and TRBJ1-1, with D hard to call. Trimming left V 5 bases short and J 0 bases short, with 16 bases between. In germline, CDR1 is MGHRA, CDR2 YSYEKL. The CDR3 totals 16 residues. The CDR3 sequence: CASSDDGLEMNTEAFF. The CDR3 DNA reads as TGCGCCAGCAGCGACGACGGACTGGAAATGAACACTGAAGCTTTCTTT.

The chain carries TRBV7-9 and TRBJ2-3, with D uncertain. The CDR3 contains 13 residues. V lost 4 bases to trimming and J lost 0 bases, with 5 bases between them. Germline assignment: CDR1 SEHNR and CDR2 FQNEAQ (reference sequence). The CDR3 loop reads CASSSSSTDTQYF. In nucleotides, the CDR3 is TGTGCCAGCAGCTCTTCTAGCACAGATACGCAGTATTTT.

This clone was recorded once. The chain links TRBV30 to TRBJ2-7; D is possibly TRBD1 (5 bases). CDR1 is GTSNPN, CDR2 SVGIG, per germline (reference sequence). The V gene lost 1 base and the J gene lost 0 bases, with 10 bases spanning the gap. CDR3 length equals 14 residues. CDR3 amino acids: CAWSEAGYSYEQYF. DNA for the CDR3: TGTGCCTGGAGTGAGGCAGGGTACTCCTACGAGCAGTACTTC.

The chain combines TRBV11-3 with TRBJ2-2; a possible D gene is TRBD2 (6 bases). Germline assignment: CDR1 SGHNT and CDR2 YENEEA. V was shortened by 3 bases and J by 3 bases, with 14 bases between the two germline ends. This CDR3 region has 16 residues. DNA for the CDR3: TGTGCCAGCAGCTTTGGGTGGGGGGATTACACCGGGGAGCTGTTTTTT. Its translation: CASSFGWGDYTGELFF. Full variable domain (outside the CDR3, taken from reference TRBV11-3 and TRBJ2-2): EAGVVQSPRYKIIEKKQPVAFWCNPISGHNTLYWYLQNLGQGPELLIRYENEEAVDDSQLPKDRFSAERLKGVDSTLKIQPAELGDSAVYLCASSFGWGDYTGELFFGEGSRLTVL.

The chain couples TRBV3-1 (or the pseudogene TRBV3-2) to TRBJ1-1; 8 nucleotides agree with TRBD1. V trimming: 4 bases; J trimming: 2 bases; junction bases outside the gene matches: 6. This CDR3 is 15 amino acids long. Germline assignment: CDR1 LGHDT and CDR2 YNNKEL (reference sequence). The CDR3 region is CASSLRQGSNTEAFF. In DNA form, the CDR3 reads TGTGCCAGCAGCCTCCGACAGGGGAGCAACACTGAAGCTTTCTTT.

This clone was picked up one time. The CDR3 spells CASSVVGAIHQPQHF. CDR3 DNA sequence: TGTGCCAGCAGCGTAGTGGGGGCCATCCATCAGCCCCAGCATTTT. J is TRBJ1-5 and V is TRBV2; a weak D match, TRBD1 (6 bases). The V and J ends lost 6 bases and 5 bases respectively, with 17 bases between them. This CDR3 region has 15 residues. The germline gives CDR1 SNHLY, CDR2 FYNNEI.

The gene calls are TRBV3-1 (or the pseudogene TRBV3-2) and TRBJ1-2; D not resolved. The V gene lost 0 bases and the J gene lost 4 bases, with 6 bases spanning the gap. The CDR3 totals 13 residues. The germline V gene encodes CDR1 LGHDT and CDR2 YNNKEL (reference sequence). CDR3 sequence: CASSQDSGYGYTF. CDR3 coding DNA: TGTGCCAGCAGCCAAGACAGCGGCTATGGCTACACCTTC.

The V call is TRBV11-2, the J call TRBJ2-7; D is uncertain. Deletions cut 3 bases from V and 3 bases from J, with 3 bases between. CDR3 length: 11 residues. Germline CDR1 is SGHAT and CDR2 is FQNNGV. CDR3 coding DNA: TGTGCCAGCAGCTTCCTCTACGAGCAGTACTTC. Amino acids: CASSFLYEQYF. Combining the CDR3 with reference TRBV11-2 and TRBJ2-7 gives the whole variable domain EAGVAQSPRYKIIEKRQSVAFWCNPISGHATLYWYQQILGQGPKLLIQFQNNGVVDDSQLPKDRFSAERLKGVDSTLKIQPAKLEDSAVYLCASSFLYEQYFGPGTRLTVT.